The clone carrying this T cell receptor (beta chain) came up a few times. Its antigen is not identified. The study used a library that attached unique molecular identifiers to individual cDNA molecules. TCRdb fed the RACE reads into MiXCR, producing one record per CDR3 protein. The sample carries 350,000 or so distinct CDR3 sequences, around 7% recorded once. The sample originates from a study of human T cells and chemical hapten exposure. Study-level results: Those TCRs sitting above 1 in 1000 frequency stayed the same with DPC sensitization. Versus controls, significantly more large CDR3 similarity clusters arose from expanded TCRs.

Time point in this sample: patch test 1, 2 weeks after DPC sensitization. Treatment here: therapeutic diphenylcyclopropenone sensitization with weekly scalp DPC. The starting material, unfractionated whole blood, was used for total RNA extraction. Trimming took off 2 bases at V and 5 bases at J, with 7 bases between the two ends. This CDR3 is 14 amino acids long. Germline assignment: CDR1 LNHNV and CDR2 YYDKDF (reference sequence). The input for sequencing was whole blood, taken in connection with sensitization to the hapten diphenylcyclopropenone (DPC). This chain connects TRBV15 to TRBJ1-6; D unresolved. This sequence originates from a woman aged 18-30 years with alopecia areata. Some clones in this sample may be carry-over from other donors' samples. In DNA form, the CDR3 reads TGTGCCACCAGCAGACAAGGGAATAATTCACCCCTCCACTTT. This translates into CATSRQGNNSPLHF. The full variable domain, in which reference TRBV15 and TRBJ1-6 provide the parts outside the CDR3, is DAMVIQNPRYQVTQFGKPVTLSCSQTLNHNVMYWYQQKSSQAPKLLFHYYDKDFNNEADTPDNFQSRRPNTSFCFLDIRSPGLGDTAMYLCATSRQGNNSPLHFGNGTRLTVT.